The 7 T cell receptor beta chains given below trace back to one sample, sequenced in a study of technical replicates of blood from several donors. Assay used: immunoSEQ multiplex PCR; TCRdb lists only in-frame clones, some missing. Of under 90,000 clones listed, just under 97% are singletons. The specimen sequenced was T cells isolated from PBMCs. The origin of the receptors is a human donor in good health.

This rearrangement joins TRBV19 to TRBJ1-4, with 10 bases lining up with TRBD1. Trimming at V came to 5 bases and at J to 8 bases, leaving 8 bases not matched to a gene. The CDR3 contains 15 residues. Germline V gene sequence: CDR1 LNHDA, CDR2 SQIVND (reference sequence). As DNA, the CDR3 is TGTGCCAGTAGTTCAGCCGGGACAGGGGCGGAAAAACTGTTTTTT. Its translation: CASSSAGTGAEKLFF.

The CDR3: CASSEDYNYGYTF. CDR3 coding DNA: TGTGCCAGCAGTGAAGACTATAACTATGGCTACACCTTC. The chain is built from TRBV6-1 and TRBJ1-2; D is unclear. Germline V gene lookup returns CDR1 MNHNS and CDR2 SASEGT. V was shortened by 1 base and J by 1 base, with 4 bases between the two germline ends. This CDR3 comprises 13 residues.

This chain uses TRBV5-6 with TRBJ1-6, with TRBD1 identical over 7 bases. The trim removed 3 bases at V and 9 bases at J, leaving 12 bases unmatched. This CDR3 contains 16 residues. Germline V lookup: CDR1 SGHDT, CDR2 YYEEEE. As DNA, the CDR3 is TGTGCCAGCAGCTGGAACCGGGACAGCGAACGTTCACCCCTCCACTTT. It encodes CASSWNRDSERSPLHF.

This CDR3 reads CASSPTPRNEQFF. The CDR3 DNA reads TGTGCCAGCAGTCCTACCCCGCGCAATGAGCAGTTCTTC. The chain links TRBV27 to TRBJ2-1, with no clear D. The germline V and J ends were trimmed by 5 bases and 6 bases, with 11 bases remaining between them. This CDR3 has 13 residues. CDR1 and CDR2 (germline): MNHEY, SMNVEV (reference sequence).

This chain joins TRBV27 and TRBJ2-5; 7 nucleotides agree with TRBD1. Trimming took 1 base from V and 2 from J; bases not matched to a gene: 4. This CDR3 is 15 amino acids long. Germline assignment: CDR1 MNHEY and CDR2 SMNVEV (reference sequence). The CDR3 sequence is CASSLYRGPQETQYF. CDR3 DNA: TGTGCCAGCAGTTTATACAGGGGCCCTCAAGAGACCCAGTACTTC.

The chain is built from TRBV6-5 and TRBJ1-1; 7 bases agree with TRBD1. CDR3 length: 14 residues. Trimming cost V 5 bases and J 5 bases; bases outside gene matches: 8. Germline V gives CDR1 MNHEY, CDR2 SVGAGI. In DNA form, the CDR3 reads TGTGCCAGCAGTCCGACAGGGTTGTGGACTGAAGCTTTCTTT. This encodes CASSPTGLWTEAFF.

The chain recombines TRBV28 with TRBJ1-5; perhaps TRBD1 as D (6 bases). This CDR3 is 13 amino acids long. The germline CDR1 and CDR2 sequences are MDHEN and SYDVKM. V gave up 2 bases and J gave up 10 bases, with 12 bases separating them. The CDR3 sequence: CASSLRPQGPQHF. CDR3 DNA sequence: TGTGCCAGCAGTTTACGGCCACAGGGACCCCAGCATTTT.